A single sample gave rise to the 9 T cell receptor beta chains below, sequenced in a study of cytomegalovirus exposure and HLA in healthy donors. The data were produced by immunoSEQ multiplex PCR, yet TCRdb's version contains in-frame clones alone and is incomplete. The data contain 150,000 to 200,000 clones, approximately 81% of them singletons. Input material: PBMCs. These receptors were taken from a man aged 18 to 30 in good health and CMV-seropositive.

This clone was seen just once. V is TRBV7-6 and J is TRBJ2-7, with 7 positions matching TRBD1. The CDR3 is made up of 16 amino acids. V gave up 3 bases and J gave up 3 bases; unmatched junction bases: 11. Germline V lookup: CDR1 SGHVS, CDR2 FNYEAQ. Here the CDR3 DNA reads TGTGCCAGCAGCTTTCATTACAGGGGATCTGACTACGAGCAGTACTTC. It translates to CASSFHYRGSDYEQYF.

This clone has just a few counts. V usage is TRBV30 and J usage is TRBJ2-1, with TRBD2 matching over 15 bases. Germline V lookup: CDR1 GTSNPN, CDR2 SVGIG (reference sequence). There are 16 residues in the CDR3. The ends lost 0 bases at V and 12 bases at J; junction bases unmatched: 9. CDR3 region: CAWSVPRTSGRARQFF. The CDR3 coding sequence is TGTGCCTGGAGTGTACCCCGGACTAGCGGGAGGGCCCGGCAGTTCTTC.

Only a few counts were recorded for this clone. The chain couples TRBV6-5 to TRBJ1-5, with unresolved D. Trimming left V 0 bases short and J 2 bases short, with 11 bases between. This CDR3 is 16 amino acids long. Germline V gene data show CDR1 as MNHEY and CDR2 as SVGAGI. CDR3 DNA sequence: TGTGCCAGCAGTTACTCGGGGTCGGGAGGCAATCAGCCCCAGCATTTT. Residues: CASSYSGSGGNQPQHF.

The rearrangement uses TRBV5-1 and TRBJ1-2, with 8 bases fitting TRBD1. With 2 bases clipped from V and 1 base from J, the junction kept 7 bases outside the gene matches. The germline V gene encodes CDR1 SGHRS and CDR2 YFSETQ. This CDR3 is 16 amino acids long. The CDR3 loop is CASSFPPGGNNYGYTF. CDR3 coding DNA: TGCGCCAGCAGCTTCCCGCCAGGGGGCAATAACTATGGCTACACCTTC. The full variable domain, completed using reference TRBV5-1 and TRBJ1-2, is KAGVTQTPRYLIKTRGQQVTLSCSPISGHRSVSWYQQTPGQGLQFLFEYFSETQRNKGNFPGRFSGRQFSNSRSEMNVSTLELGDSALYLCASSFPPGGNNYGYTFGSGTRLTVV.

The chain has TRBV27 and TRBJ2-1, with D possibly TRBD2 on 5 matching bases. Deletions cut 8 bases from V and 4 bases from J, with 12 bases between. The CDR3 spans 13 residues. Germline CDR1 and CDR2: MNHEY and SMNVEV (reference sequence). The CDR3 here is CASGRGTYNEQFF. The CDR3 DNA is TGTGCCAGCGGACGGGGTACATACAATGAGCAGTTCTTC.

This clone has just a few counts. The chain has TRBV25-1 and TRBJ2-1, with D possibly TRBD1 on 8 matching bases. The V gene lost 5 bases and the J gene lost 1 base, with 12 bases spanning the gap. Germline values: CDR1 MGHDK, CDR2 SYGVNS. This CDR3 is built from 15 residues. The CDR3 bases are TGTGCCAGCAGTTACAGGGGGGGATCCTACAATGAGCAGTTCTTC. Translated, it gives CASSYRGGSYNEQFF.

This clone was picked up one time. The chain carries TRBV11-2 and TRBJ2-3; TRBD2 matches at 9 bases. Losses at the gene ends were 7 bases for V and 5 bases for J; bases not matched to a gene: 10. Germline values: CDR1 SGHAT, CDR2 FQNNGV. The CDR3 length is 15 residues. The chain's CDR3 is CASTPTAGGQDTQYF. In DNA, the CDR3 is TGTGCCAGCACCCCGACGGCGGGGGGGCAAGATACGCAGTATTTT.

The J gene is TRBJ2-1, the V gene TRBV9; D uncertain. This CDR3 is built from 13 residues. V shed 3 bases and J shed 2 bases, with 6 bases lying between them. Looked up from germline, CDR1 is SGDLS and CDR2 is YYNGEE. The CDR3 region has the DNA TGTGCCAGCAGCGACACAGCCTACAATGAGCAGTTCTTC. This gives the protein CASSDTAYNEQFF.

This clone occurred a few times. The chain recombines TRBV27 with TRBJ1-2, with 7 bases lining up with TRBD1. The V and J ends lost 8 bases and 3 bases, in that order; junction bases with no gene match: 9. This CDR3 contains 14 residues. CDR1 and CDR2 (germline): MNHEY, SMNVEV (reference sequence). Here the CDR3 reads CASGTPGGYYGYTF. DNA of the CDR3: TGTGCCAGCGGAACTCCAGGGGGTTACTATGGCTACACCTTC.